These T cell receptor beta chains were read from a single sample in a study of shared clonotypes between healthy human individuals. Profiled with immunoSEQ multiplex PCR; TCRdb holds only in-frame clones, not every one. Here the sample spans approximately 2.4 million clones, approximately 94% being singletons. Source material: naive CD4+ T cells sorted from blood. The receptors were sampled from a man aged 18 to 30 in good health. Each CDR3 is given without its conserved first and last residue.

j_call | v_call | cdr3_aa
TRBJ2-3 | TRBV4-1 | ASSPRERGGDTQY
TRBJ2-7 | TRBV18 | ASSPRLAGLTGSYEQY
TRBJ2-7 | TRBV30 | AWRMAHEQY
TRBJ2-7 | TRBV6-1 | ASGHSTYEQY
TRBJ2-7 | TRBV19 | ASRTSGSEQY
TRBJ1-1 | TRBV30 | AWSDRGRGTEAF
TRBJ1-1 | TRBV6-6 | ASTPDGRGLNEAF
TRBJ1-1 | TRBV7-8 | ASSPLTASSGQRNTEAF
TRBJ1-2 | TRBV25-1 | ASSASWDSLNYGYT
TRBJ2-4 | TRBV30 | AWSVRSSGVAKNIQY
TRBJ1-2 | TRBV5-4 | ASSSTQGRDGYT
TRBJ1-6 | TRBV7-2 | ASSSGTVNSPLH
. | TRBV6-6 | ASSYGGRNEQY
. | TRBV5-1 | ASSLEEGAYEQY